This TCR beta chain comes out of a study of T cells in Graves' hyperthyroidism and ophthalmopathy. Trimming pared 5 bases from V and 1 base from J, leaving 11 bases between. Germline CDR1 SQVTM, CDR2 ANQGSEA. The CDR3 consists of 13 residues. The TCR beta CDR3 regions underwent amplification using RNA transcripts as the source. HTBI primers were used for first-round RT-PCR of the TCR CDR3. TCRdb fed the multiplex PCR reads into MiXCR, producing one record per CDR3 protein. The data contain 600,000 to 700,000 distinct CDR3 sequences, roughly 14% of them singletons. The chain joins TRBV29-1 to TRBJ1-1, with D maybe TRBD1 (6 bases). The source material was blood. The receptor was derived from a middle-aged woman with Graves' ophthalmopathy. The CDR3 region is CSVSRTANTEAFF. In DNA form, the CDR3 reads TGCAGCGTTTCAAGGACAGCGAACACTGAAGCTTTCTTT.